Listed below are T cell receptor beta chains from one sample, sequenced in a study of control samples from healthy donors and cancer patients. Data came from immunoSEQ multiplex PCR; TCRdb stores just in-frame clones and leaves some out. Of 150,000 to 200,000 clones listed, 80% to 95% are singletons. Sequencing was carried out using blood. The receptors here all came from a man younger than 35 in good health. CDR3s include the opening cysteine and the closing phenylalanine or tryptophan. A D gene is named only where the DNA matches it firmly. Rows may omit the clone size; those that give it use once, few, many or a size class.

J: TRBJ1-1; size: -; D: -; V: TRBV5-8; CDR3: CASSSMGWTEAFF; DNA: TGTGCCAGCAGCTCGATGGGATGGACTGAAGCTTTCTTT
J: TRBJ2-1; size: -; D: TRBD1; V: TRBV5-6; CDR3: CASSLGTGGRYNEQFF; DNA: TGTGCCAGCAGCTTAGGGACAGGGGGTCGGTACAATGAGCAGTTCTTC
J: TRBJ1-2; size: few; D: -; V: TRBV5-5; CDR3: CASSSRFTGSGANYGYTF; DNA: TGTGCCAGCAGCTCCCGATTCACAGGGAGTGGGGCCAACTATGGCTACACCTTC
J: TRBJ1-2; size: -; D: -; V: TRBV3-1/TRBV3-2; CDR3: CASSQAGKSKAGYTF; DNA: TGTGCCAGCAGCCAAGCTGGGAAGTCCAAGGCGGGCTACACCTTC
J: TRBJ2-7; size: once; D: -; V: TRBV5-1; CDR3: CASSSRVGEQYF; DNA: TGCGCCAGCAGCTCCCGGGTCGGCGAGCAGTACTTC
J: TRBJ2-1; size: -; D: TRBD2; V: TRBV5-1; CDR3: CASMVLSAGGGEEQFF; DNA: TGCGCCAGCATGGTCCTCTCGGCGGGGGGCGGGGAGGAGCAGTTCTTC
J: TRBJ1-4; size: -; D: TRBD1; V: TRBV30; CDR3: CAGQEGRGSATNEKLFF; DNA: TGTGCCGGGCAAGAGGGCAGGGGGTCTGCAACTAATGAAAAACTGTTTTTT
J: TRBJ2-7; size: -; D: TRBD2; V: TRBV5-4; CDR3: CASSLWPAGGLTEQYF; DNA: TGTGCCAGCAGCTTATGGCCAGCGGGGGGGCTTACCGAGCAGTACTTC
J: TRBJ1-3; size: -; D: -; V: TRBV7-9; CDR3: CASSFWGGSGVGGNTIYF; DNA: TGTGCCAGCAGCTTTTGGGGGGGCTCCGGAGTGGGAGGAAACACCATATATTTT
J: TRBJ1-1; size: -; D: -; V: TRBV29-1; CDR3: CSPGVLETEAFF; DNA: TGCAGCCCGGGGGTGTTGGAGACTGAAGCTTTCTTT
J: TRBJ1-4; size: -; D: -; V: TRBV4-1; CDR3: CASSQRRWGEMLFF; DNA: TGCGCCAGCAGCCAAAGGCGCTGGGGAGAAATGCTGTTTTTT
J: TRBJ1-5; size: -; D: -; V: TRBV12-3/TRBV12-4; CDR3: CASGGGAGQPQHF; DNA: TGTGCCAGCGGGGGGGGCGCAGGTCAGCCCCAGCATTTT
J: TRBJ1-2; size: -; D: -; V: TRBV25-1; CDR3: CASSAGVGYYGYTF; DNA: TGTGCCAGCAGTGCAGGGGTGGGGTACTATGGCTACACCTTC